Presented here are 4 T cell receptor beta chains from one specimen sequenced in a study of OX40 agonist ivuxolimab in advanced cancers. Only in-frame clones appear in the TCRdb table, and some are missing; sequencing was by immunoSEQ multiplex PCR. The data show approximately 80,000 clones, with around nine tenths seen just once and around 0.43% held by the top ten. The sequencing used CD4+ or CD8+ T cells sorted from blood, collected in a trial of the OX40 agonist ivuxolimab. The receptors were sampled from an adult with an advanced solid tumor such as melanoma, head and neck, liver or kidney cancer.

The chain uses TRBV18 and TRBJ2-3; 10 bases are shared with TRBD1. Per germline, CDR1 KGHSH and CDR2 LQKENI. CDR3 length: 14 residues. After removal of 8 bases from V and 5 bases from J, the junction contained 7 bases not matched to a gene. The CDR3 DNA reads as TGTGCCAGCAACGGACAGGGGGGTCAAGATACGCAGTATTTT. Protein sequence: CASNGQGGQDTQYF.

The CDR3 here is CASSSRGGYGYTF. The DNA for the CDR3 is TGTGCCAGCAGTTCACGGGGGGGCTATGGCTACACCTTC. The gene calls are TRBV6-6 and TRBJ1-2, with D possibly matching TRBD1 (5 bases). V was pared by 4 bases and J by 4 bases, with 10 bases between. In germline, CDR1 is MNHNY, CDR2 SVGAGI (reference sequence). The CDR3 covers 13 residues.

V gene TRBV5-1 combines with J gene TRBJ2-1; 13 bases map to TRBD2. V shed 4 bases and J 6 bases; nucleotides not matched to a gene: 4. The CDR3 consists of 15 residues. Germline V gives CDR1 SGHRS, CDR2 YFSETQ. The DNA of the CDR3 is TGCGCCAGCAGCATGGGGACTAGCGGGGCCAATGAGCAGTTCTTC. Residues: CASSMGTSGANEQFF.

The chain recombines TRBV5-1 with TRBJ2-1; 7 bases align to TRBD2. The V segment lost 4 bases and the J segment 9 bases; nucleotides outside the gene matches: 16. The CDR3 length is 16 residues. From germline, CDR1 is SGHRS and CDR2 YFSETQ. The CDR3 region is CASSPPEWEGRGEQFF. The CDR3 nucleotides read TGCGCCAGCAGCCCCCCGGAGTGGGAGGGCCGGGGTGAGCAGTTCTTC.